Listed below are T cell receptor beta chains from one sample, sequenced in a study of shared clonotypes between healthy human individuals. Data came from immunoSEQ multiplex PCR; TCRdb stores just in-frame clones and leaves some out. Seen here are some 2,100,000 clones, just over 90% observed once, and the top ten hold roughly 1.8%. The sample consisted of naive CD8+ T cells from PBMCs. The receptor set was obtained from a man between 18 and 35 years old in good health. Some clones in this sample may be carry-over from other donors' samples. CDR3s include the opening cysteine and the closing phenylalanine or tryptophan. A D gene is named only where the DNA matches it firmly. Only part of the rows carry a size: once, few, many, or a class if the clone is expanded.

v_call	j_call	clone_size	d_call	cdr3_nt	cdr3_aa
TRBV5-1	TRBJ2-7	NA	TRBD1	TGCGCCAGCAGCTCCCCCGGGACAGGGGCCTTCGAGCAGTACTTC	CASSSPGTGAFEQYF
TRBV6-1	TRBJ1-1	NA	TRBD1	TGTGCCAGCAGTGACGGTAGACAGGGGAGGGGGGACACTGAAGCTTTCTTT	CASSDGRQGRGDTEAFF
TRBV27	TRBJ1-5	NA	NA	TGTGCCAGCAAAGTTGGCGGAGGAGCAAATCAGCCCCAGCATTTT	CASKVGGGANQPQHF
TRBV15	TRBJ2-3	NA	TRBD2	TGTGCCACCAGCAGAGGGACTAGCCTGACAGATACGCAGTATTTT	CATSRGTSLTDTQYF
TRBV29-1	TRBJ2-1	NA	NA	TGCAGCGTTGAACCCCGACAGGCCGGTTATGAGCAGTTCTTC	CSVEPRQAGYEQFF
TRBV6-5	TRBJ1-3	NA	NA	TGTGCCAGCAGTTACCGGGCGCCGGGAAACACCATATATTTT	CASSYRAPGNTIYF
TRBV5-8	TRBJ2-7	NA	NA	TGTGCCAGCAGCCCACAATTATCAGGGACCTACGGGCAGTACTTC	CASSPQLSGTYGQYF
TRBV7-3	TRBJ2-1	NA	NA	TGTGCCAGCAGCTTAACCAGGGCCCCCTACAATGAGCAGTTCTTC	CASSLTRAPYNEQFF
TRBV10-2	TRBJ2-7	NA	NA	TGCGCCACCCTCAGCCGGGAGAACTACGAGCAGTACTTC	CATLSRENYEQYF
TRBV6-1	TRBJ1-1	NA	NA	TGTGCCAGCAGCTTTGGGATCTTGAACACTGAAGCTTTCTTT	CASSFGILNTEAFF
TRBV11-2	TRBJ2-3	NA	NA	TGTGCCAGCAGCTTTTCGCCATTCGCAGATACGCAGTATTTT	CASSFSPFADTQYF
TRBV10-2	TRBJ2-3	NA	NA	TGCGCCAGCAGTCCTCGGTATCAGAGGGATACGCAGTATTTT	CASSPRYQRDTQYF
TRBV11-2	TRBJ2-1	NA	NA	TGTGCCAGCAGCACAATAGGGGCCTACAATGAGCAGTTCTTC	CASSTIGAYNEQFF
TRBV5-1	TRBJ2-1	NA	TRBD2	TGCGCCAGCAGCTACTCTATTAGCGGGGATGACAATGAGCAGTTCTTC	CASSYSISGDDNEQFF
TRBV29-1	TRBJ2-7	NA	TRBD1	TGCAGCGTTTTCGGGACAGGGGGCTACGAGCAGTACTTC	CSVFGTGGYEQYF
TRBV30	TRBJ2-3	NA	NA	TGTGCCTGGAGACCGCCCGGGGCCCTTTTCCACCCTGGGAGCACAGATACGCAGTATTTT	CAWRPPGALFHPGSTDTQYF
TRBV7-3	TRBJ2-5	NA	TRBD2	TGTGCCAGCAGCTTATTCCCCCCGCGGGAGGGCCGCCAAGAGGCCCAGTACTTC	CASSLFPPREGRQEAQYF
TRBV19	TRBJ2-7	NA	NA	TGTGCCAGTAGTATTATCCTGGCGGACGAGCAGTACTTC	CASSIILADEQYF
TRBV7-8	TRBJ2-7	NA	NA	TGTGCCAGCAGCTTAGGCAGTTACGAGCAGTACTTC	CASSLGSYEQYF
TRBV4-3	TRBJ1-1	NA	NA	TGCGCCAGCAGCCAAGATTTCCCATCGAACACTGAAGCTTTCTTT	CASSQDFPSNTEAFF
TRBV28	TRBJ2-2	NA	NA	TGTGCCAGCAGTCCCCTCCATGGGCTCGGGGAGCTGTTTTTT	CASSPLHGLGELFF
TRBV7-2	TRBJ2-7	once	NA	TGTGCCAGCAGCTTAGATGGCGGTAGCTCCTACGAGCAGTACTTC	CASSLDGGSSYEQYF
TRBV28	TRBJ1-1	NA	NA	TGTGCCAGCAGGGGGGATCGGACGGATGAAGCTTTCTTT	CASRGDRTDEAFF
TRBV19	TRBJ2-7	NA	TRBD1	TGTGCCGCTACAGGGGGCGAATCCGGCGAGCAGTACTTC	CAATGGESGEQYF
TRBV4-1	TRBJ2-7	NA	TRBD1	TGCGCCAGCAGCCATCTAGGACAGGGCGGCGAGCAGTACTTC	CASSHLGQGGEQYF
TRBV9	TRBJ2-2	NA	NA	TGTGCCAGCAGCGTAGCAAGTTCGAACACCGGGGAGCTGTTTTTT	CASSVASSNTGELFF
TRBV10-3	TRBJ1-1	few	NA	TGTGCCATCAGTGAGGGCAGCGGGGCTTTCTTT	CAISEGSGAFF
TRBV4-1	TRBJ1-1	NA	TRBD1	TGCGCCAGCAGCCAAAGACAGGGGACCACGAGAGAGACTGAAGCTTTCTTT	CASSQRQGTTRETEAFF
TRBV7-9	TRBJ2-5	NA	NA	TGTGCCAGCAGCCCCCGTGGTCGGGGGGCGGAGGAGACCCAGTACTTC	CASSPRGRGAEETQYF
TRBV29-1	TRBJ2-1	NA	NA	TGCAGCGTTGAGGTCCCCGGAGATTACAATGAGCAGTTCTTC	CSVEVPGDYNEQFF
TRBV9	TRBJ2-2	NA	TRBD2	TGTGCCAGCAGCCACAGGGGACTAGCGGGAGATGAGGGGCTGTTTTTT	CASSHRGLAGDEGLFF